This paragraph reports one T cell receptor beta chain. The CDR3 loop spans 14 amino acids. J lost 0 bases, V lost 2 bases, and 1 base had no gene match. CDR1 is GTSNPN, CDR2 SVGIG, per germline (reference sequence). At a deep level, the assay was run. Measured with immunoSEQ multiplex PCR; TCRdb has only the in-frame clones, and not every one. The data hold about 680,000 clones, with roughly 94% observed a single time. Terminally differentiated effector memory CD45RA+ cells were excluded from the naive CD8 cells, which were CD45RO-negative and positively selected for CCR7. These data come from a study of shared clonotypes between healthy human individuals.

V and J are TRBV30 and TRBJ2-3; 8 bases map to TRBD2. This receptor was taken from a man aged 25 to 45 in good health. The sample taken for sequencing was naive CD8+ T cells sorted from blood. In DNA form, the CDR3 reads TGTGCCTGGAGTTCGGGGGGGAGCACAGATACGCAGTATTTT. It encodes CAWSSGGSTDTQYF.